These T cell receptor beta chains were read from a single sample in a study of CD8 T cells in Susac syndrome. TCRdb processed the immunoSEQ multiplex PCR reads anew with MiXCR; each CDR3 protein has one entry. The table includes some 130,000 distinct CDR3 sequences, over 90% detected once. The sequencing input was CD4+ T cells from PBMCs. These receptor sequences come from a human donor in good health. The CDR3 runs from the conserved cysteine through the conserved F or W. The D gene is left open where the match is weak. Clone sizes are given selectively: once, few, many, or a class where the clone is expanded.

d_gene	abundance	v_gene	j_gene	CDR3nt	CDR3aa
.	.	TRBV28	TRBJ2-5	TGTGCCAGCAGCTCCCCCCCGCAAGAGACCCAGTACTTC	CASSSPPQETQYF
.	.	TRBV28	TRBJ2-5	TGTGCCAGCAGTTTGGCAGGGGAGACCCAGTACTTC	CASSLAGETQYF
.	.	TRBV20-1	TRBJ2-7	TGCAGTGCCACCGACTTAGAATCCTACGGGCAGTACTTC	CSATDLESYGQYF
TRBD2	once	TRBV5-1	TRBJ2-7	TGCGCCAGCAGCCGCATTGGCGGGAGGTCCTACGAGCAGTACTTC	CASSRIGGRSYEQYF
.	.	TRBV7-2	TRBJ1-2	TGTGCCAGCAGCCCGGGGAACTCAGGCTACACCTTC	CASSPGNSGYTF
TRBD2	.	TRBV27	TRBJ2-2	TGTGCCAGCAGTTTATCGGTCTGGACTAGAAACCCACCCGGGGAGCTGTTTTTT	CASSLSVWTRNPPGELFF
.	.	TRBV28	TRBJ1-6	TGTGCCAGCAGCCCCCAACAGGGCGCAATGACACCCCTCCACTTT	CASSPQQGAMTPLHF
TRBD2	.	TRBV20-1	TRBJ2-5	TGCAGTGCTAGCGGCGGTCTCACTAGCGGGGGACAAGAGACCCAGTACTTC	CSASGGLTSGGQETQYF
.	.	TRBV28	TRBJ2-7	TGTGCCAGCAGCCTCTTCCAGCTCTACGAGCAGTACTTC	CASSLFQLYEQYF
.	.	TRBV20-1	TRBJ2-7	TGCAGTGTTCCCACGGCGGGCGAGCAGTACTTC	CSVPTAGEQYF
.	.	TRBV7-9	TRBJ2-3	TGTGCCAGCAGCTTAATCGTTAGCACAGATACGCAGTATTTT	CASSLIVSTDTQYF
.	.	TRBV5-1	TRBJ2-1	TGCGCCAGCAGCTTGCGCGACAATGAGCAGTTCTTC	CASSLRDNEQFF
.	once	TRBV5-1	TRBJ2-5	TGCGCCAGCAGCTCAAGGACATTTAGAGAGACCCAGTACTTC	CASSSRTFRETQYF
.	.	TRBV5-1	TRBJ1-1	TGCGCCAGCAGCATGGACAGTTTTTACACTGAAGCTTTCTTT	CASSMDSFYTEAFF
.	.	TRBV6-5	TRBJ1-5	TGTGCCAGCAGTTCCCGATTCGACAGGTACAATCAGCCCCAGCATTTT	CASSSRFDRYNQPQHF
TRBD1	.	TRBV25-1	TRBJ1-2	TGTGCCAGCAGTGCCGGGACAGGGAGCGGCTACACCTTC	CASSAGTGSGYTF
.	.	TRBV5-4	TRBJ2-7	TGTGCCAGCAGCCGGGTGGGGCACCCCTCCTACGAGCAGTACTTC	CASSRVGHPSYEQYF
.	.	TRBV27	TRBJ1-1	TGTGCCAGCAGTTTAGGTTTGTCCAACTCATTGAACACTGAAGTTTTCTTT	CASSLGLSNSLNTEVFF
.	.	TRBV5-4	TRBJ2-2	TGTGCCAGCAGCTTGGAAGCGGCCAGGGGGAACACCGGGGAGCTGTTTTTT	CASSLEAARGNTGELFF
TRBD1	.	TRBV29-1	TRBJ2-5	TGCAGCTCCGGACAGGGAGGAGAGGAGACCCAGTACTTC	CSSGQGGEETQYF
.	.	TRBV7-9	TRBJ2-1	TGTGCCAGCAGCTTAGCGGGAACAGGGTGGCAGTTCTTC	CASSLAGTGWQFF
.	.	TRBV3-1	TRBJ1-5	TGTGCCAGCAGCCTCCGGCAGGACAATCAGCCCCAGCATTTT	CASSLRQDNQPQHF
.	.	TRBV5-6	TRBJ1-4	TGTGCCAGCAGCTTGGTCGGGAGCGGGAATGAAAAACTGTTTTTT	CASSLVGSGNEKLFF
TRBD2	.	TRBV5-1	TRBJ2-5	TGCGCCAGCAGCTCGGGGGGAGGGCCGGAGACCCAGTACTTC	CASSSGGGPETQYF
.	.	TRBV7-2	TRBJ2-5	TGTGCCAGCAGCGAACAGGGAGTCAGGGAGACCCAGTACTTC	CASSEQGVRETQYF
.	.	TRBV5-5	TRBJ2-7	TGTGCCAGCAGCTCGACTGTCATGGGCTACGAGCAGTACTTC	CASSSTVMGYEQYF
.	.	TRBV28	TRBJ2-7	TGTGCCAGCAGTGGGAGCGAGAAGGCCAACTACGAGCAGTACTTC	CASSGSEKANYEQYF
.	.	TRBV9	TRBJ1-1	TGTGCCAGCAGCGTAGTTTTATGGGGCAGGCAATGTCCGGGAGCTTTCTTT	CASSVVLWGRQCPGAFF
TRBD2	.	TRBV5-1	TRBJ2-5	TGCGCCAGCAGGGGTGAGGGAGGGCCCGACCAAGAGACCCAGTACTTC	CASRGEGGPDQETQYF
.	.	TRBV28	TRBJ1-1	TGTGCCAGCAGTTTATCCAGTACTGAAGCTTTCTTT	CASSLSSTEAFF
.	.	TRBV7-9	TRBJ1-4	TGTGCCAGCAGCCAAGGCAGGGACCTCGAAAAACTGTTTTTT	CASSQGRDLEKLFF
.	once	TRBV7-2	TRBJ1-1	TGTGCCAGCAGCCCCAACGCGGGGATCCGAACTGAAGCTTTCTTT	CASSPNAGIRTEAFF
TRBD1	.	TRBV12-3/TRBV12-4	TRBJ1-4	TGTGCCAGCAGTGCCTCGGGACAGCTAAATGAAAAACTGTTTTTT	CASSASGQLNEKLFF
TRBD2	once	TRBV23-1	TRBJ2-7	TGCGCCAGCAGTCAAGGGACTAGCGGGAGGGGGGAGCAGTACTTC	CASSQGTSGRGEQYF
.	.	TRBV7-6	TRBJ1-2	TGTGCCAGCAGCCTCAGTGGGGGGGCGAGCGGCTACACCTTC	CASSLSGGASGYTF
TRBD1	once	TRBV2	TRBJ2-7	TGTGCCAGCAGCGACAGGGGGCCGGGGGAGCAGTACTTC	CASSDRGPGEQYF
.	.	TRBV20-1	TRBJ1-2	TGCAGTGCACCCTTAGCGACCAACTATGGCTACACCTTC	CSAPLATNYGYTF
TRBD2	.	TRBV6-5	TRBJ2-3	TGTGCCACCGGGGGGGGCACACATACGCAGTATTTT	CATGGGTHTQYF
TRBD2	once	TRBV19	TRBJ2-2	TGTGCCAGTAGGGATCTAGCGGAAGCGAACACCGGGGAGCTGTTTTTT	CASRDLAEANTGELFF
.	.	TRBV20-1	TRBJ1-2	TGCAGTGCTAGAGGGGGGAGGAATAACTATGGCTACACCTTC	CSARGGRNNYGYTF
TRBD1	.	TRBV12-3/TRBV12-4	TRBJ2-7	TGTGCCACTCCGGGACAGACATACGAGCAGTACTTC	CATPGQTYEQYF
TRBD2	.	TRBV6-1	TRBJ2-1	TGTGCCAGCAGCTCGCCCGGGACTAGCGGGTTTCACAATGAGCAGTTCTTC	CASSSPGTSGFHNEQFF
.	.	TRBV12-3/TRBV12-4	TRBJ2-1	TGTGCCAGCAGTCCCTTGGACAATGAGCAGTTCTTC	CASSPLDNEQFF
.	.	TRBV2	TRBJ2-1	TGTGCCAGCAGTGAGGGTTACAATGAGCAGTTCTTC	CASSEGYNEQFF
.	.	TRBV11-2	TRBJ2-3	TGTGCCAGCAGCTTCAGGGATTCCACAGATACGCAGTATTTT	CASSFRDSTDTQYF
.	few	TRBV3-1	TRBJ1-1	TGTGCCTCTTCGCCGGGGGGGACTGAAGCTTTCTTT	CASSPGGTEAFF
.	.	TRBV28	TRBJ2-6	TGTGCCAGCCGCTTTTCTGGGGCCAACGTCCTGACTTTC	CASRFSGANVLTF
.	.	TRBV27	TRBJ1-5	TGTGCCAGCAGATATAGGGGTAGCAATCAGCCCCAGCATTTT	CASRYRGSNQPQHF
.	.	TRBV6-6	TRBJ1-1	TGTGCCAGCAGACCTGACAATGGGAACACTGAAGCTTTCTTT	CASRPDNGNTEAFF
TRBD1	.	TRBV6-5	TRBJ2-7	TGTGCCAGCAGAGTGGGACAGAAAACCTACGAGCAGTACTTC	CASRVGQKTYEQYF
.	.	TRBV7-2	TRBJ2-6	TGTGCCAGCAGCAGGGGACTTTCCTCTGGGGCCAACGTCCTGACTTTC	CASSRGLSSGANVLTF
TRBD2	.	TRBV18	TRBJ2-7	TGTGCCAGCTCATCCGGACTAGCGGGCTTCTACGAGCAGTACTTC	CASSSGLAGFYEQYF
.	once	TRBV11-2	TRBJ2-2	TGTGCCAGCAGCCCGGGACCGACGAGGGAGCTGTTTTTT	CASSPGPTRELFF
.	.	TRBV3-1	TRBJ2-7	TGTGCCAGCAGCCAAGGGGGGAATAGGGGCGAGCAGTACTTC	CASSQGGNRGEQYF